This TCR beta chain originates from a study of T cell changes during pregnancy in multiple sclerosis. Only in-frame clones appear in the TCRdb table, and some are missing; sequencing was by immunoSEQ multiplex PCR. The sample yields about 38,000 clones, 90% seen once. This clone was seen just once. The CDR3 spans 19 residues. Germline-derived CDR1 and CDR2 are SGHNT and YENEEA. Trimming took 5 bases from V and 3 from J; bases not matched to a gene: 9. This clonotype was sampled from a female donor with multiple sclerosis, enrolled in a pregnancy study. The V call is TRBV11-3, the J call TRBJ2-6; 14 bases agree with TRBD2. The sample consisted of CD4+ T cells from peripheral blood mononuclear cells, taken in the second trimester of pregnancy. The CDR3 nucleotides read TGTGCCAGCAGCAAACCGGGACTAGCGGGAGCTAGTGGGGCCAACGTCCTGACTTTC. Translation: CASSKPGLAGASGANVLTF.